The present T cell receptor beta chain was sequenced within a study of CD8 T cells in Susac syndrome. This CDR3 contains 14 residues. V lost 3 bases and J lost 5; bases outside the gene matches: 9. Germline CDR1 is GTSNPN and CDR2 is SVGIG (reference sequence). From blood CD8+ and CD4+ T cells, the TCR beta chain was sequenced. RNA amounts of about 0.5 to 1 ug underwent reverse transcription with random hexamers. MiXCR, run by TCRdb on the immunoSEQ multiplex PCR reads, gives a single entry per CDR3 protein. The table lists approximately 200,000 distinct CDR3 sequences, 90% to 95% of them singletons, with 0.093% in the top ten.

Sequencing used CD4+ T cells from PBMCs. The source is a human donor with multiple sclerosis. V and J are TRBV30 and TRBJ2-5, with 7 bases fitting TRBD2. The CDR3 loop reads CAWRESGATETQYF. CDR3 DNA: TGTGCCTGGAGAGAAAGCGGGGCCACGGAGACCCAGTACTTC.